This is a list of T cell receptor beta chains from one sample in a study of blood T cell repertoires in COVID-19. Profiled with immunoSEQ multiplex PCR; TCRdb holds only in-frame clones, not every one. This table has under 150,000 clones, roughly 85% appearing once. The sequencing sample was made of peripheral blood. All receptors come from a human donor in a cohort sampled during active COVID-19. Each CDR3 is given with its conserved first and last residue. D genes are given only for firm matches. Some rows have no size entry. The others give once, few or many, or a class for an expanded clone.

CDR3aa: CASSLWTGSDSPLHF
CDR3nt: TGTGCCAGCAGTTTATGGACAGGGTCCGATTCACCCCTCCACTTT
j_gene: TRBJ1-6
v_gene: TRBV28
d_gene: TRBD1
abundance: NA

CDR3aa: CASSSIGTAYEQYF
CDR3nt: TGTGCCAGCAGCTCGATTGGGACAGCCTACGAGCAGTACTTC
j_gene: TRBJ2-7
v_gene: TRBV7-8
d_gene: TRBD1
abundance: NA

CDR3aa: CASSPGQRIGNTIYF
CDR3nt: TGTGCCAGCAGCCCGGGACAGCGTATCGGAAACACCATATATTTT
j_gene: TRBJ1-3
v_gene: TRBV7-2
d_gene: TRBD1
abundance: few

CDR3aa: CASSQTGIENIQYF
CDR3nt: TGCGCCAGCAGCCAGACAGGAATCGAAAACATTCAGTACTTC
j_gene: TRBJ2-4
v_gene: TRBV5-1
d_gene: NA
abundance: NA

CDR3aa: CASSTGTGYEQYF
CDR3nt: TGTGCCAGCAGTACCGGGACAGGCTACGAGCAGTACTTC
j_gene: TRBJ2-7
v_gene: TRBV2
d_gene: TRBD1
abundance: NA

CDR3aa: CATSRGGIYGYTF
CDR3nt: TGTGCCACCAGCAGAGGAGGGATCTATGGCTACACCTTC
j_gene: TRBJ1-2
v_gene: TRBV15
d_gene: NA
abundance: once

CDR3aa: CASSGRGTDYGYTF
CDR3nt: TGCGCCAGCAGTGGTAGGGGAACCGACTATGGCTACACCTTC
j_gene: TRBJ1-2
v_gene: TRBV10-1
d_gene: NA
abundance: few

CDR3aa: CASSLVRRGPSTDTQYF
CDR3nt: TGTGCCAGCAGCTTGGTCCGGCGGGGGCCGAGCACAGATACGCAGTATTTT
j_gene: TRBJ2-3
v_gene: TRBV5-4
d_gene: NA
abundance: NA

CDR3aa: CASKAGGTNSPLHF
CDR3nt: TGTGCCAGCAAGGCCGGGGGTACTAATTCACCCCTCCACTTT
j_gene: TRBJ1-6
v_gene: TRBV14
d_gene: NA
abundance: once

CDR3aa: CASSDSQLQPQHF
CDR3nt: TGTGCCAGCAGTGACTCCCAATTGCAGCCCCAGCATTTT
j_gene: TRBJ1-5
v_gene: TRBV6-5
d_gene: NA
abundance: NA

CDR3aa: CASSQGSIGGGHTEAFF
CDR3nt: TGTGCCAGCAGCCAAGGGAGTATTGGAGGGGGCCACACTGAAGCTTTCTTT
j_gene: TRBJ1-1
v_gene: TRBV3-1/TRBV3-2
d_gene: TRBD1
abundance: NA

CDR3aa: CAWARDTNQPQHF
CDR3nt: TGTGCCTGGGCACGGGACACCAATCAGCCCCAGCATTTT
j_gene: TRBJ1-5
v_gene: TRBV30
d_gene: NA
abundance: few

CDR3aa: CASSPEPGPGTQYF
CDR3nt: TGTGCCAGCAGCCCCGAGCCTGGCCCAGGTACGCAGTATTTT
j_gene: TRBJ2-3
v_gene: TRBV7-2
d_gene: NA
abundance: NA

CDR3aa: CASSASGGAWTGELFF
CDR3nt: TGTGCCAGCAGCGCCAGCGGGGGGGCCTGGACCGGGGAGCTGTTTTTT
j_gene: TRBJ2-2
v_gene: TRBV11-3
d_gene: TRBD2
abundance: NA

CDR3aa: CASSPGVAGTIYF
CDR3nt: TGTGCCAGCAGCCCGGGTGTGGCCGGCACCATATATTTT
j_gene: TRBJ1-3
v_gene: TRBV7-9
d_gene: NA
abundance: NA

CDR3aa: CSVKVRDRKDEQYF
CDR3nt: TGCAGCGTGAAAGTTCGGGACAGGAAGGACGAGCAGTACTTC
j_gene: TRBJ2-7
v_gene: TRBV29-1
d_gene: TRBD1
abundance: NA

CDR3aa: CASSPPNLAGDEQYF
CDR3nt: TGTGCCAGCAGCCCCCCCAATCTAGCGGGCGACGAGCAGTACTTC
j_gene: TRBJ2-7
v_gene: TRBV9
d_gene: TRBD2
abundance: NA

CDR3aa: CASSIGPGTHYEQYF
CDR3nt: TGTGCCAGTAGTATAGGTCCCGGGACACACTACGAGCAGTACTTC
j_gene: TRBJ2-7
v_gene: TRBV19
d_gene: NA
abundance: NA

CDR3aa: CATSIPVAGAQGTQYF
CDR3nt: TGTGCCACCAGCATACCTGTAGCGGGGGCTCAGGGTACGCAGTATTTT
j_gene: TRBJ2-3
v_gene: TRBV15
d_gene: TRBD2
abundance: NA

CDR3aa: CASTVLQGLSNQPQHF
CDR3nt: TGTGCCAGCACCGTCTTACAGGGGCTGAGCAATCAGCCCCAGCATTTT
j_gene: TRBJ1-5
v_gene: TRBV7-8
d_gene: TRBD1
abundance: NA

CDR3aa: CASSLDRGEEKLFF
CDR3nt: TGCGCCAGCAGCCTTGACAGGGGTGAGGAAAAACTGTTTTTT
j_gene: TRBJ1-4
v_gene: TRBV5-1
d_gene: TRBD1
abundance: NA

CDR3aa: CASSFPGAEAFF
CDR3nt: TGTGCCAGCAGTTTTCCCGGGGCTGAAGCTTTCTTT
j_gene: TRBJ1-1
v_gene: TRBV28
d_gene: NA
abundance: NA

CDR3aa: CASSSGLAGGGEQFF
CDR3nt: TGTGCCAGCAGCTCGGGACTAGCGGGGGGCGGTGAGCAGTTCTTC
j_gene: TRBJ2-1
v_gene: TRBV11-3
d_gene: TRBD2
abundance: NA

CDR3aa: CASSRTIEGRRGQPQHF
CDR3nt: TGTGCCAGCAGCCGCACCATTGAGGGGAGGCGAGGTCAGCCCCAGCATTTT
j_gene: TRBJ1-5
v_gene: TRBV7-9
d_gene: NA
abundance: NA

CDR3aa: CASSPTAGLVTSHNEQFF
CDR3nt: TGTGCCAGCAGTCCAACCGCGGGACTAGTAACATCCCACAATGAGCAGTTCTTC
j_gene: TRBJ2-1
v_gene: TRBV2
d_gene: TRBD2
abundance: NA

CDR3aa: CASSPPGLAGGYEQYF
CDR3nt: TGTGCCAGCAGCCCCCCGGGACTAGCGGGGGGATACGAGCAGTACTTC
j_gene: TRBJ2-7
v_gene: TRBV5-5
d_gene: TRBD2
abundance: NA

CDR3aa: CASSVGLAGGRYYEQYF
CDR3nt: TGTGCCAGCAGCGTAGGATTAGCGGGGGGCCGATACTACGAGCAGTACTTC
j_gene: TRBJ2-7
v_gene: TRBV9
d_gene: TRBD2
abundance: NA

CDR3aa: CSVGGQGDQPQHF
CDR3nt: TGCAGCGTGGGAGGACAGGGGGATCAGCCCCAGCATTTT
j_gene: TRBJ1-5
v_gene: TRBV29-1
d_gene: TRBD1
abundance: NA

CDR3aa: CASSLDGTGGGETQYF
CDR3nt: TGCGCCAGCAGCTTGGATGGGACAGGGGGAGGGGAGACCCAGTACTTC
j_gene: TRBJ2-5
v_gene: TRBV5-1
d_gene: TRBD1
abundance: NA

CDR3aa: CASSRGGKTDTQYF
CDR3nt: TGTGCCAGCAGTCGGGGAGGGAAGACAGATACGCAGTATTTT
j_gene: TRBJ2-3
v_gene: TRBV6-5
d_gene: TRBD2
abundance: few

CDR3aa: CASSFSVGHAFF
CDR3nt: TGTGCCAGCAGCTTTAGTGTTGGACATGCTTTCTTT
j_gene: TRBJ1-1
v_gene: TRBV7-9
d_gene: NA
abundance: NA

CDR3aa: CASSSSDRGNQPQHF
CDR3nt: TGTGCCAGCAGTTCCTCGGACAGGGGCAATCAGCCCCAGCATTTT
j_gene: TRBJ1-5
v_gene: TRBV6-2/TRBV6-3
d_gene: TRBD1
abundance: NA

CDR3aa: CSVDKGLAEAFF
CDR3nt: TGCAGCGTTGATAAGGGGCTGGCTGAAGCTTTCTTT
j_gene: TRBJ1-1
v_gene: TRBV29-1
d_gene: NA
abundance: once

CDR3aa: CASSLGRSTLNTEAFF
CDR3nt: TGTGCCAGCAGCTTAGGGCGGTCAACCCTGAACACTGAAGCTTTCTTT
j_gene: TRBJ1-1
v_gene: TRBV11-2
d_gene: NA
abundance: NA

CDR3aa: CASSRAGQGYEQYF
CDR3nt: TGTGCCAGCAGTAGAGCGGGACAGGGCTACGAGCAGTACTTC
j_gene: TRBJ2-7
v_gene: TRBV9
d_gene: TRBD1
abundance: NA

CDR3aa: CASSIEGRGPSEAFF
CDR3nt: TGTGCCAGTAGTATTGAAGGCAGGGGTCCCTCTGAAGCTTTCTTT
j_gene: TRBJ1-1
v_gene: TRBV19
d_gene: NA
abundance: NA

CDR3aa: CASSPRLAGGLTQYF
CDR3nt: TGTGCCAGCAGCCCGAGACTAGCGGGGGGCCTTACGCAGTATTTT
j_gene: TRBJ2-3
v_gene: TRBV3-1/TRBV3-2
d_gene: TRBD2
abundance: once

CDR3aa: CASSSGQGGLFNEQFF
CDR3nt: TGTGCCAGTAGTTCGGGACAGGGAGGTCTCTTCAATGAGCAGTTCTTC
j_gene: TRBJ2-1
v_gene: TRBV19
d_gene: TRBD1
abundance: once

CDR3aa: CASSSGQMTSNQPQHF
CDR3nt: TGTGCCAGCAGCTCGGGACAGATGACTAGCAATCAGCCCCAGCATTTT
j_gene: TRBJ1-5
v_gene: TRBV6-2/TRBV6-3
d_gene: TRBD1
abundance: NA

CDR3aa: CASTSSGGGSADTQYF
CDR3nt: TGTGCCAGCACCTCAAGTGGGGGGGGCTCCGCAGATACGCAGTATTTT
j_gene: TRBJ2-3
v_gene: TRBV3-1/TRBV3-2
d_gene: NA
abundance: few

CDR3aa: CASSLAFRPQGSSSYEQYF
CDR3nt: TGTGCCAGCAGCTTAGCGTTTCGGCCTCAGGGGTCGAGCTCCTACGAGCAGTACTTC
j_gene: TRBJ2-7
v_gene: TRBV7-2
d_gene: NA
abundance: NA

CDR3aa: CASSLGTGAPHF
CDR3nt: TGTGCCAGCAGCTTAGGGACAGGGGCCCCTCACTTT
j_gene: TRBJ1-1
v_gene: TRBV11-3
d_gene: TRBD1
abundance: NA